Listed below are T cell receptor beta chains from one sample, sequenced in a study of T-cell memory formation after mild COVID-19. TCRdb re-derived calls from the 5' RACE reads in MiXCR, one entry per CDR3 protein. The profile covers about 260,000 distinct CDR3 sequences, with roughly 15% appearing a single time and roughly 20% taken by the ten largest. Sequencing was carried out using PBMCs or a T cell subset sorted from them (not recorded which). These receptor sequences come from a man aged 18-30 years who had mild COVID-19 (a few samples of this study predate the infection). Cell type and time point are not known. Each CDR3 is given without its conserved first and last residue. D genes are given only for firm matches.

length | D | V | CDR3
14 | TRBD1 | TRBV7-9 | ASSTPGQRFSYEQY
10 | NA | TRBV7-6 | ASSLWRQPQH
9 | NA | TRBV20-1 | SARRDIEAF
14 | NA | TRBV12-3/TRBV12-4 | ASSFTFPGLQETQY
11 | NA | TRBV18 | ASSPLPRAEQY
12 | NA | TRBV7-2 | ASSSLLHPNEQF
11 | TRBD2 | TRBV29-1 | SGRRGGGGELF
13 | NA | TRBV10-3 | AISSGLGESKPQH
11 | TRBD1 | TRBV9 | ASSVLTGDEQF
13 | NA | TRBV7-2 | ASSSYRVEDQPQH
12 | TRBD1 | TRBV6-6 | ASTGTGHGTEAF
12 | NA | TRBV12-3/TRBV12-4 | ASSPQETTYEQY
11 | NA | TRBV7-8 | ASSPGITDTQY
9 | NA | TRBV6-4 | ASRAGAQAF
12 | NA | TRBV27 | ASSQQGSNQPQH
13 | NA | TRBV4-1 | ASSQRWVGGDTQY
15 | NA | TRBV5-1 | ASSSYGLGQGTDTQY
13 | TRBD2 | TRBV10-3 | AISRGLAGEETQY
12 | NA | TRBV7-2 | ASTMYLPNEKLF
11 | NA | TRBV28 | ASRGGTSQGYT
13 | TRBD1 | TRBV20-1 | SARDHRGTGNTIY
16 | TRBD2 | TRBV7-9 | ASSLAPGLAGRTDTQY
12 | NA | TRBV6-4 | ASIPGAMNTEAF
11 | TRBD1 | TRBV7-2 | ASSQGGTDTQY
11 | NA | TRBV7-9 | ASGPVSVETQY
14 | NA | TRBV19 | ASSIGADPVTDTQY
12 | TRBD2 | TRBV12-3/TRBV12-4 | ASSTLAREETQY
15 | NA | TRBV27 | ASSVRILRGTNTEDF
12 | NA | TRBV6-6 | ASQTPGAYNEQF
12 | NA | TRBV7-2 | ASSGGGSYNEQF
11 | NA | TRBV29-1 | SVGRGPALGYT
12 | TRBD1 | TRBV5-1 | ASSLVGQGHGYT
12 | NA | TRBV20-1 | SVPVGTVNYGYT
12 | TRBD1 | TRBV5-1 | ASSHGTGEEKLF
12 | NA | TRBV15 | ATSRDFRGEKLF
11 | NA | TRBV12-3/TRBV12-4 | ASGPNGGNTIY
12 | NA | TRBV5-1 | ASSPGQTVGELF
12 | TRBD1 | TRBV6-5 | ASSYRDSQEPQH
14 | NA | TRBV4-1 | ASSQVAGLEQETQY
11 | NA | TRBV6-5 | ASRTTGFREAF
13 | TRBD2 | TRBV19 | ASSIVRTSDATQY
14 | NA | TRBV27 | ASSLRVVDGPSEQY
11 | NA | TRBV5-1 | ASSLATYNEQF
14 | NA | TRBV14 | ASSQRNTGLRETQY
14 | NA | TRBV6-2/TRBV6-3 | ASSYRKTEREETQY
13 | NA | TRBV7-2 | ASSLGPRQNFGAF
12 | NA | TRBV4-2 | ASSPGGAGDTQY
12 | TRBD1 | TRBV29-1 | SVEWDRVHTEAF
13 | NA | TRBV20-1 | SAREGSGPGNTIY
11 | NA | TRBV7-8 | ASSMGTGEGYT
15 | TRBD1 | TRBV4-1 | ASSQGGTGEVGTEAF
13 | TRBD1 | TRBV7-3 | ASSLMTGKQETQY
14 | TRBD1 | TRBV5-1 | ASSLPPTGGVETQY
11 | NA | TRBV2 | ASSGLGNQPQH